This T cell receptor beta chain was profiled in a study of OX40 agonist ivuxolimab in advanced cancers. Context from the whole study: Ivuxolimab was a fully human IgG2 agonistic monoclonal antibody targeting the costimulatory receptor OX40 (CD134). Intravenous ivuxolimab was administered to patients every 2 weeks at six dose levels: 0.01, 0.1, 0.3, 1.5, 3 and 10 mg/kg. Among the roughly 52 dose-escalation patients, roughly 20 had hepatocellular carcinoma, around 15 melanoma, 9 renal cell carcinoma and 9 head and neck cancer. In the dose-escalation cohort, approximately 83% of patients were male, and the mean age was roughly 60 years with a range of roughly 20 to 85. Prior anti-PD-1, anti-PD-L1 or anti-CTLA-4 therapy was permitted, and about 40% of dose-escalation patients had received checkpoint inhibitors. Three dose-escalation patients achieved partial responses, one with hepatocellular carcinoma and two with cutaneous melanoma. The purpose of peripheral TCRbeta sequencing was to test whether ivuxolimab changed TCR sequence diversity and led to clonal T-cell expansion. The monotherapy dose-escalation portion (N ≈ 50 patients) of the phase I ivuxolimab trial is reported in the paper. Study-level results and caveats: After ivuxolimab, CD8+ T cells had more expanded clones than CD4+ T cells on average. The antigen specificity of the peripheral T cells that underwent clonal expansion was not determined. At doses from 0.1 to 3.0 mg/kg, clonal expansion was seen in both CD4+ and CD8+ blood T cells between baseline and week 6. Partial responders in the 0.1-3.0 mg/kg groups had among the lowest normalized peripheral clonal expansion, especially among CD8+ T cells. Low levels of normalized T-cell clonal expansion were also shown by some nonresponding patients.

Concerning this clone: There is no known antigen for this receptor. Sequence at one end of the junction differs from germline and may be a read error.

Genomic DNA was extracted from sorted cells for sequencing of the TCRbeta CDR3 region. The immunoSEQ Assay was used for sequencing of TCRbeta CDR3 regions. Not all clones reach the TCRdb copy of this immuneACCESS table, which keeps in-frame sequences only. Checked studies attribute under half of the gap to unresolved V genes and leave the rest unexplained. Recorded for this sample are some 11,000 clones; 65% to 80% of them occurred a single time. The ten top clones hold 15% to 20% of the sample. The CDR3 has 11 amino acids, counting the end cysteine and phenylalanine. The sequence is cut down to CDR3 DNA, 33 bases in frame from base 1. Based on the germline V gene, the CDR1 and CDR2 sequences are SGHRS and YFSETQ. Patients with autoimmune disease history or receiving systemic immunosuppression were excluded from the trial. In every dose cohort, peripheral blood was drawn for TCR sequencing at baseline, cycle 4 day 1, and cycle 7 day 1. Samples were obtained from an open-label, multicenter, first-in-human phase I dose-escalation trial of ivuxolimab. Adults with locally advanced or metastatic melanoma, renal cell, hepatocellular, or head and neck squamous cell carcinoma were enrolled in the trial. Before TCR sequencing, CD4+ T cells and CD8+ T cells were sorted from peripheral blood as separate populations.

The sequencing here drew on CD4+ or CD8+ T cells sorted from blood, taken in a trial of the OX40 agonist ivuxolimab. The chain uses TRBV5-1 and TRBJ2-7; TRBD2 aligns with 7 central bases. This clonotype was obtained from an adult with an advanced solid tumor such as melanoma, head and neck, liver or kidney cancer. The DNA sequence reads TGTGCCAGCAGCGGGATGAATGAGCAGTACTTC. This codes for CASSGMNEQYF.